A selection of T cell receptor beta chains follows, all from one sample in a study of graft-versus-host responses after intestinal transplantation. TCRdb's table, derived via immunoSEQ multiplex PCR, lists solely in-frame clones and lacks some. The profile shows some 80,000 clones, around 93% of them singletons. These receptors' targets are unknown. The source material was unstimulated CD8+ T cells sorted from spleen or lymph node cells, sampled before transplant. The receptors stem from a human donor who was the organ donor for an intestinal transplant. CDR3s include the opening cysteine and the closing phenylalanine or tryptophan. The D gene is left open where the match is weak. Size is omitted from some rows. Given values are once, few, many or a class for expanded clones.

cdr3_length j_call d_call clone_size v_call cdr3_aa cdr3_nt
15 TRBJ1-1 . . TRBV19 CASRPFDTMNTEAFF TGTGCCAGTAGACCCTTTGACACCATGAACACTGAAGCTTTCTTT
16 TRBJ1-2 TRBD1 . TRBV27 CASSATTGGIGYGYTF TGTGCCAGCAGTGCAACCACAGGGGGAATAGGCTATGGCTACACCTTC
21 TRBJ2-2 TRBD2 . TRBV30 CAWIQSLRGREGLKSTGELFF TGTGCCTGGATCCAGTCCCTAAGGGGGCGGGAGGGCCTTAAATCCACCGGGGAGCTGTTTTTT
14 TRBJ1-1 . . TRBV5-4 CASSRGRTNTEAFF TGTGCCAGCAGCCGAGGGAGGACGAACACTGAAGCTTTCTTT
14 TRBJ1-1 . . TRBV19 CASSFGTENTEAFF TGTGCCAGTAGTTTTGGGACGGAGAACACTGAAGCTTTCTTT
14 TRBJ1-2 . . TRBV25-1 CASSERGGNYGYTF TGTGCCAGCAGTGAAAGGGGGGGAAACTATGGCTACACCTTC
13 TRBJ2-7 . . TRBV6-5 CASSHNAVHEQYF TGTGCCAGCAGCCACAACGCGGTCCACGAGCAGTACTTC
17 TRBJ1-1 TRBD1 . TRBV7-8 CASSSDRVLGKNTEAFF TGTGCCAGCAGCAGCGACAGGGTTCTTGGGAAGAACACTGAAGCTTTCTTT
16 TRBJ2-7 . once TRBV7-6 CASSLSGAGGGYEQYF TGTGCCAGCAGCTTATCCGGGGCAGGGGGAGGCTACGAGCAGTACTTC
15 TRBJ1-2 TRBD1 . TRBV29-1 CSVITGEGANYGYTF TGCAGCGTCATCACAGGGGAGGGGGCTAACTATGGCTACACCTTC
12 TRBJ2-1 . . TRBV5-6 CASSLPGYEQFF TGTGCCAGCAGCTTGCCGGGGTATGAGCAGTTCTTC
14 TRBJ1-4 . . TRBV4-1 CASSQGQRSEKLFF TGCGCCAGCAGCCAAGGACAAAGGTCGGAAAAACTGTTTTTT
15 TRBJ2-7 . . TRBV29-1 CSVEILTPRGYEQYF TGCAGCGTTGAAATCTTAACCCCGAGAGGCTACGAGCAGTACTTC
15 TRBJ1-2 TRBD1 . TRBV5-5 CASSLDLGQVLGYTF TGTGCCAGCAGCTTGGATCTGGGACAGGTCCTGGGCTACACCTTC
13 TRBJ1-1 . once TRBV6-5 CASIRDGDTEAFF TGTGCCAGCATTAGGGACGGGGACACTGAAGCTTTCTTT
12 TRBJ2-1 . . TRBV7-9 CASSGTDNEQFF TGTGCCAGCAGCGGGACTGACAATGAGCAGTTCTTC
15 TRBJ1-1 . . TRBV4-1 CASSHGTVMNTEAFF TGCGCCAGCAGCCACGGGACGGTTATGAACACTGAAGCTTTCTTT
16 TRBJ2-2 . . TRBV5-1 CASSYRDSRSTGELFF TGCGCCAGCAGCTATCGGGATTCGAGGAGCACCGGGGAGCTGTTTTTT
14 TRBJ1-1 TRBD1 . TRBV27 CASRQGASNTEAFF TGTGCCAGCAGGCAGGGGGCCTCGAACACTGAAGCTTTCTTT
14 TRBJ1-3 . few TRBV7-2 CASSPGNSGNTIYF TGTGCCAGCAGCCCCGGGAACTCTGGAAACACCATATATTTT
13 TRBJ1-1 . . TRBV7-9 CASSFGTHKKRGF TGTGCCAGCAGCTTCGGGACACATAAGAAGCGGGGCTTT
15 TRBJ1-1 TRBD1 . TRBV5-6 CASSLGGQGLAEAFF TGTGCCAGCAGCCTGGGCGGACAGGGGCTAGCTGAAGCTTTCTTT
16 TRBJ2-3 TRBD1 . TRBV27 CASSFETGGLTDTQYF TGTGCCAGCAGTTTTGAGACAGGGGGCCTCACAGATACGCAGTATTTT
14 TRBJ2-7 TRBD1 . TRBV30 CAWNFGDRGYEQYF TGTGCCTGGAATTTTGGGGACAGGGGATACGAGCAGTACTTC
15 TRBJ1-1 . . TRBV19 CASSIDRGVNTEAFF TGTGCCAGTAGTATAGATCGGGGGGTGAACACTGAAGCTTTCTTT
15 TRBJ2-3 . . TRBV7-2 CASSFEGMRADTQYF TGTGCCAGCAGCTTTGAGGGTATGAGAGCAGATACGCAGTATTTT
13 TRBJ2-7 . . TRBV27 CASSSGISYEQYF TGTGCCAGCAGTTCCGGGATTAGCTACGAGCAGTACTTC
15 TRBJ2-5 TRBD2 few TRBV6-1 CASSEAAGGPETQYF TGTGCCAGCAGTGAAGCAGCGGGAGGGCCAGAGACCCAGTACTTC
13 TRBJ2-5 . once TRBV6-5 CASSQTAQETQYF TGTGCCAGCAGTCAAACAGCTCAAGAGACCCAGTACTTC
16 TRBJ1-4 TRBD1 once TRBV19 CASSGDRVWTNEKLFF TGTGCCAGTAGTGGGGACAGGGTTTGGACTAATGAAAAACTGTTTTTT
15 TRBJ2-7 . . TRBV4-1 CASSPVGTPTYEQYF TGCGCCAGCAGCCCAGTTGGGACTCCTACTTACGAGCAGTACTTC
15 TRBJ1-1 . . TRBV4-1 CASSQIATGNTEAFF TGCGCCAGCAGCCAAATTGCGACAGGGAACACTGAAGCTTTCTTT
14 TRBJ1-3 TRBD1 . TRBV6-1 CASRDRASGNTIYF TGTGCCAGCAGAGACAGGGCCTCTGGAAACACCATATATTTT
15 TRBJ2-7 . once TRBV5-1 CASSLVPGRFYEQYF TGCGCCAGCAGCTTAGTTCCGGGACGGTTCTACGAGCAGTACTTC
16 TRBJ2-3 TRBD2 . TRBV5-1 CASSLAGGGSTDTQYF TGCGCCAGCAGCTTGGCTGGCGGGGGGAGCACAGATACGCAGTATTTT
14 TRBJ2-2 . . TRBV4-1 CASSQVVNTGELFF TGCGCCAGCAGCCAAGTGGTTAACACCGGGGAGCTGTTTTTT
16 TRBJ2-7 TRBD2 . TRBV4-1 CASSQEDPSGWGEQYF TGCGCCAGCAGCCAAGAAGACCCTAGCGGATGGGGCGAGCAGTACTTC